The entry below describes one T cell receptor (beta chain). This entry comes from a study of CD8 T cells in Susac syndrome. Study summary: Clinically active disease was present in five or six of the sequenced Susac syndrome patients. Eight of these patients were in remission. Treatment at blood withdrawal was none, corticosteroids, or intravenous immunoglobulin alone in Susac syndrome patients.

An amount of RNA that ranged from roughly 0.45 to 1 ug was reverse transcribed with random hexamers. TCR beta CDR3 was amplified by immunoSEQ multiplex PCR. This amplification extended across 54 Vbeta and 13 Jbeta segments. TCRdb re-derived calls from the immunoSEQ multiplex PCR reads in MiXCR, one entry per CDR3 protein. The table lists under 200,000 distinct CDR3 sequences, 85% to 95% of them singletons. CDR3 length equals 16 residues. The germline CDR1 and CDR2 sequences are MNHEY and SMNVEV (reference sequence). With 6 bases clipped from V and 13 bases from J, the junction kept 17 bases outside the gene matches.

This sequence originates from a human donor with Susac syndrome. The chain employs TRBV27 and TRBJ2-6; 8 nucleotides agree with TRBD1. The specimen was CD4+ T cells from PBMCs. CDR3 coding DNA: TGTGCCAGCAGCCAGAGGGGGCGGACAGGGCCAGGGGTCCTGACTTTC. Residues: CASSQRGRTGPGVLTF.